These T cell receptor beta chains were read from a single sample in a study of T cells in Graves' hyperthyroidism and ophthalmopathy. TCRdb fed the multiplex PCR reads into MiXCR, producing one record per CDR3 protein. The sample yields hundreds of thousands of distinct CDR3 sequences, over 35% seen once. The sample taken for sequencing was blood. These receptors originate from a man aged 18 to 29 with Graves' hyperthyroidism. Both conserved end residues are part of each CDR3. A D gene is named only where the DNA matches it firmly. Where a row states a size, it is once, few, many or the class of an expanded clone; other rows omit it.

j_call | d_call | clone_size | v_call | cdr3_aa | cdr3_nt
TRBJ1-5 | - | many | TRBV19 | CASSTQGGNQPQHF | TGTGCCAGTAGTACACAGGGTGGCAATCAGCCCCAGCATTTT
TRBJ2-7 | - | few | TRBV6-6 | CASSNPPGNEQYF | TGTGCCAGCAGTAATCCCCCGGGGAACGAGCAGTACTTC
TRBJ2-5 | TRBD1 | - | TRBV5-5 | CASSWTGGGRETQYF | TGTGCCAGCAGCTGGACAGGGGGCGGCCGAGAGACCCAGTACTTC
TRBJ2-2 | - | - | TRBV14 | CASSQDGRSTGELFF | TGTGCCAGCAGCCAAGATGGTAGATCCACCGGGGAGCTGTTTTTT
TRBJ1-2 | - | many | TRBV7-9 | CASSRRTTDGYTF | TGTGCCAGCAGCAGGCGGACTACGGACGGCTACACCTTC
TRBJ1-1 | TRBD1 | - | TRBV5-1 | CASSPRGEGATEAFF | TGCGCCAGCAGCCCGCGAGGGGAGGGGGCTACTGAAGCTTTCTTT
TRBJ1-6 | TRBD1 | many | TRBV7-2 | CASSVPGQDNSPLHF | TGTGCCAGCAGCGTACCGGGACAGGATAATTCACCCCTCCACTTT
TRBJ2-2 | - | - | TRBV7-6 | CASSLGWRENTGELFF | TGTGCCAGCAGCTTAGGGTGGCGGGAGAACACCGGGGAGCTGTTTTTT
TRBJ2-5 | TRBD1 | - | TRBV7-2 | CASSMTGGGQETQYF | TGTGCCAGCAGCATGACAGGGGGGGGACAAGAGACCCAGTACTTC
TRBJ2-7 | - | - | TRBV6-5 | CASSGGMGLRGYEQYF | TGTGCCAGCAGTGGCGGAATGGGACTGAGAGGCTACGAGCAGTACTTC
TRBJ2-5 | - | many | TRBV5-5 | CASSKTGGETQYF | TGTGCCAGCAGCAAGACTGGGGGGGAGACCCAGTACTTC